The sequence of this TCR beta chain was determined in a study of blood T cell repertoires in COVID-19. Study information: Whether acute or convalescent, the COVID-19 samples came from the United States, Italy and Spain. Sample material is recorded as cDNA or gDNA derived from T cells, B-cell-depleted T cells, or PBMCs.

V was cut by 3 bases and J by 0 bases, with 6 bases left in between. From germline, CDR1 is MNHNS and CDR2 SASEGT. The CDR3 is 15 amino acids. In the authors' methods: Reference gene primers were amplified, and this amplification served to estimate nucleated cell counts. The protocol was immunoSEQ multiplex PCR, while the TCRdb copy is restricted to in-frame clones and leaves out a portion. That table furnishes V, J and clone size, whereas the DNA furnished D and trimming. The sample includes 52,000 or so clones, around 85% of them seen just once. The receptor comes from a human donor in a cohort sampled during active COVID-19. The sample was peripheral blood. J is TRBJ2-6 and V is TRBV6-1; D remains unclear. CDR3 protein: CASSEAGSGANVLTF. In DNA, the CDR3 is TGTGCCAGCAGTGAGGCAGGCTCTGGGGCCAACGTCCTGACTTTC.